This T cell receptor (beta chain) was found in a study of blood T cell repertoires in COVID-19. At the level of the study: The United States, Italy and Spain supplied acute and convalescent COVID-19 samples. In each case, the material was cDNA or gDNA derived from T cells, B-cell-depleted T cells, or PBMCs.

Germline lookup yields CDR1 SQVTM and CDR2 ANQGSEA. V was trimmed by 6 bases and J by 2 bases, leaving 10 bases between them. The CDR3 extends over 12 amino acids. Authors' analysis steps: The assay estimated nucleated cells by amplifying reference gene primers. Libraries were prepared by immunoSEQ multiplex PCR; TCRdb keeps only in-frame clonotypes and omits some of them. V, J and clone size reflect that table, while D and trimming were determined from the DNA. The data hold fewer than 300,000 clones, with 88% observed a single time. The V gene is TRBV29-1, the J gene TRBJ1-2; a weak D match, TRBD1 (5 bases). This clonotype was sampled from a young man with active or convalescent COVID-19. The specimen was peripheral blood. CDR3 in DNA: TGCAGCGTAGAAACAGGAAACTATGGCTACACCTTC. Translating gives CSVETGNYGYTF. The full variable domain, completed using reference TRBV29-1 and TRBJ1-2, is SAVISQKPSRDICQRGTSLTIQCQVDSQVTMMFWYRQQPGQSLTLIATANQGSEATYESGFVIDKFPISRPNLTFSTLTVSNMSPEDSSIYLCSVETGNYGYTFGSGTRLTVV.